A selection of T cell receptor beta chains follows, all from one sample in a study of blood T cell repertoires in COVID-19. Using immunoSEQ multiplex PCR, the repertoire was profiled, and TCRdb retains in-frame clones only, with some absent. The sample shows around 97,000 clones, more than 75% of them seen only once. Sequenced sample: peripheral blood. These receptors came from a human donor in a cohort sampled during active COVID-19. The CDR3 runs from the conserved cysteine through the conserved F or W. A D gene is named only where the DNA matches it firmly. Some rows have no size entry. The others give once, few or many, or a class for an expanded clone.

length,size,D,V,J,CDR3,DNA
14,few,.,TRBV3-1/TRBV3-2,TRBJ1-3,CASSMTDLGNTIYF,TGTGCCAGCAGCATGACAGATTTAGGAAACACCATATATTTT
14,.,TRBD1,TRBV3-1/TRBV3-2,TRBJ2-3,CASSPRTGRDTQYF,TGTGCCAGCAGCCCACGGACAGGGAGAGATACGCAGTATTTT
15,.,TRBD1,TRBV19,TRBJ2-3,CASSTPGQGTDTQYF,TGTGCCAGTAGTACTCCGGGACAGGGGACAGATACGCAGTATTTT
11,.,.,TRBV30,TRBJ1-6,CAWSDGGPLHF,TGTGCCTGGAGTGACGGGGGACCCCTCCACTTT
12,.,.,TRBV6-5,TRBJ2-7,CASSFNSYEQYF,TGTGCCAGCAGTTTCAACTCCTACGAGCAGTACTTC
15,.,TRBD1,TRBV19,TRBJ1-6,CASRYGQEANSPLHF,TGTGCCAGTAGATACGGACAGGAAGCAAATTCACCCCTCCACTTT
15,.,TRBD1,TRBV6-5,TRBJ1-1,CASSYGGQEFTEAFF,TGTGCCAGCAGTTACGGGGGACAGGAGTTCACTGAAGCTTTCTTT
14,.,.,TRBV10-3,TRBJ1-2,CAISEPPTLYGYTF,TGTGCCATCAGTGAGCCGCCGACACTCTATGGCTACACCTTC
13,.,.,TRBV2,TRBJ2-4,CASERIAKNIQYF,TGTGCCAGCGAGAGAATAGCCAAAAACATTCAGTACTTC
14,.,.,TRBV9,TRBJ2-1,CASSVAAGYNEQFF,TGTGCCAGCAGCGTAGCCGCGGGTTACAATGAGCAGTTCTTC
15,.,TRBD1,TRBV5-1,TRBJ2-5,CASSSDRAIFETQYF,TGCGCCAGCAGCTCGGACAGGGCTATTTTCGAGACCCAGTACTTC
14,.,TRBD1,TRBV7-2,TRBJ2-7,CASSLGTGAYEQYF,TGTGCCAGCAGCCTCGGGACAGGCGCCTACGAGCAGTACTTC
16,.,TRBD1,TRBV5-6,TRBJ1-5,CASSLWNRGGNQPQHF,TGTGCCAGCAGCTTGTGGAACAGGGGAGGCAATCAGCCCCAGCATTTT
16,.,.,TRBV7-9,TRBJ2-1,CASSSPFASSYNEQFF,TGTGCCAGCAGCTCGCCTTTTGCTAGCTCCTACAATGAGCAGTTCTTC
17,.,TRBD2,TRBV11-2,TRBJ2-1,CASSLERAGAVHNEQFF,TGTGCCAGCAGCTTAGAGAGAGCGGGAGCAGTCCACAATGAGCAGTTCTTC
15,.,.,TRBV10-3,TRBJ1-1,CAISDPAGVNTEAFF,TGTGCCATCAGTGACCCGGCGGGGGTGAACACTGAAGCTTTCTTT
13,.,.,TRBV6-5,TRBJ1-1,CASSAGGHTEAFF,TGTGCCAGCAGCGCCGGGGGTCACACTGAAGCTTTCTTT
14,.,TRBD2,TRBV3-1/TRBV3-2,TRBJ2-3,CASSQASGGDTQYF,TGTGCCAGCAGCCAAGCTAGCGGGGGGGATACGCAGTATTTT
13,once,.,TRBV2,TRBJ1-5,CASHRDTNQPQHF,TGTGCCAGCCACCGGGACACCAATCAGCCCCAGCATTTT
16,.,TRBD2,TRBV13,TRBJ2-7,CASSLGNSGSRYEQYF,TGTGCCAGCAGCTTAGGGAACAGCGGGAGCAGGTACGAGCAGTACTTC
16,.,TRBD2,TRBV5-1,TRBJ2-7,CASSELAGGYFYEQYF,TGCGCCAGCAGCGAGCTAGCGGGAGGGTATTTCTACGAGCAGTACTTC
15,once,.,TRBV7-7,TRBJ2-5,CASSLMTGTQETQYF,TGTGCTAGCAGCCTGATGACAGGGACTCAAGAGACCCAGTACTTC
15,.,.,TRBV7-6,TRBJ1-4,CASSLLRTTNEKLFF,TGTGCCAGCAGCTTATTGCGAACAACTAATGAAAAACTGTTTTTT
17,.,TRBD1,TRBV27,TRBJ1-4,CASSLGTGGVRAEKLFF,TGTGCCAGCAGCCTGGGGACAGGGGGAGTGCGGGCTGAAAAACTGTTTTTT
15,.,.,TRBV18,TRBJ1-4,CASSPRQEPNEKLFF,TGTGCCAGCTCACCACGACAAGAACCAAATGAAAAACTGTTTTTT
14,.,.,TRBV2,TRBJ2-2,CASILERSTGELFF,.
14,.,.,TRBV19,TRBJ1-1,CASSITGSGTEAFF,TGTGCCAGTAGTATCACAGGGTCGGGCACTGAAGCTTTCTTT
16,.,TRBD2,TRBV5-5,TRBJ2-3,CASSLLAGTSTDTQYF,TGTGCCAGCAGCTTGCTAGCGGGAACTAGCACAGATACGCAGTATTTT
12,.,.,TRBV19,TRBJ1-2,CASSMGQYGYTF,TGTGCCAGTAGTATGGGACAATATGGCTACACCTTC